Described below is a single TCR beta chain sequence and its context. Its target is not known. cDNA prepared by RNA extraction and subsequent reverse transcription served as the template for sequencing. Method: immunoSEQ multiplex PCR; TCRdb's copy keeps in-frame clones and lacks some. The data show around 250,000 clones, less than 80% seen once. These data are taken from a study of CD8+ T cells in alopecia areata. Study-wide background: Patients received oral tofacitinib, 5 to 10 mg twice daily, for moderate-to-severe alopecia areata.

Findings and limits, study-wide: Between patients, shared TCR sequences were less clear than in mice. This was possibly due in part to HLA diversity in the patient population.

Germline assignment: CDR1 SGHNT and CDR2 YYREEE (reference sequence). Trimming took 4 bases from V and 5 from J, leaving 14 bases between them. This CDR3 has 14 residues. The sample consisted of CD4+ T cells sorted from blood, taken at week 0. The V gene is TRBV5-4, the J gene TRBJ2-3; tentatively, D is TRBD1 or TRBD2 (7 bases each). The sequence came from a human donor with alopecia areata. The CDR3: CASSSPRGGDTQYF. Here the CDR3 DNA reads TGTGCCAGCAGCAGCCCCAGGGGGGGAGATACGCAGTATTTT.